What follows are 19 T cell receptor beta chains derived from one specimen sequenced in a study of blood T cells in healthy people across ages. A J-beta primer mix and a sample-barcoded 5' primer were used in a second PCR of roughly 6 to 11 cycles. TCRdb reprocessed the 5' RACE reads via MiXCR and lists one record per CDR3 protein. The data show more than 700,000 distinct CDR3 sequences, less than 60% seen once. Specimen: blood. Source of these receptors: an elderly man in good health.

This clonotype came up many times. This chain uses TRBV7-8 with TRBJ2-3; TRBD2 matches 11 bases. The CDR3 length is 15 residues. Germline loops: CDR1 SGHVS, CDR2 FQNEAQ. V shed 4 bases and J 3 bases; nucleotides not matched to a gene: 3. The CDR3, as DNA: TGTGCCAGCAGCTCCGGACTAGCGGGTACAGATACGCAGTATTTT. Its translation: CASSSGLAGTDTQYF.

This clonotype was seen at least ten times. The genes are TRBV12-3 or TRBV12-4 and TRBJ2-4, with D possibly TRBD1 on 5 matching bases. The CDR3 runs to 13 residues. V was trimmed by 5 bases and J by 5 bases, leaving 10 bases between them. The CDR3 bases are TGTGCCAGCAGTGACAGTGGCGAAAACATTCAGTACTTC. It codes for CASSDSGENIQYF.

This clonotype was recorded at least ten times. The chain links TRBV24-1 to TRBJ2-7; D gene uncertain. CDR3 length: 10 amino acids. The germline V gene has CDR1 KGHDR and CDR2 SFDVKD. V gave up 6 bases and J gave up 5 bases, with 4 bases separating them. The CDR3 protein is CATSSNEQYF. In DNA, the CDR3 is TGTGCCACCAGTTCCAACGAGCAGTACTTC.

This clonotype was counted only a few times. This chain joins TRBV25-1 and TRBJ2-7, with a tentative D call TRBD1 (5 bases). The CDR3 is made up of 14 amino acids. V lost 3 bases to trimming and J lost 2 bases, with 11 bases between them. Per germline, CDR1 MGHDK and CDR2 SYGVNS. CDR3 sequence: CASSEAGKAYEQYF. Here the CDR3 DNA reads TGTGCCAGCAGTGAGGCAGGGAAAGCCTACGAGCAGTACTTC.

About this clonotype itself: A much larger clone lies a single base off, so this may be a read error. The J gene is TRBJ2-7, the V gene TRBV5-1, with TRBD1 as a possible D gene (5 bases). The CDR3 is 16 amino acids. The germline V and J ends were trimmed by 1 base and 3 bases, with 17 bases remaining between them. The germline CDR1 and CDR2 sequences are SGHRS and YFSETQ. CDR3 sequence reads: CASSLRGPQGDYEQYF. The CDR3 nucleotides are TGCGCCAGCAGCTTGAGGGGTCCCCAAGGGGACTACGAGCAGTACTTC.

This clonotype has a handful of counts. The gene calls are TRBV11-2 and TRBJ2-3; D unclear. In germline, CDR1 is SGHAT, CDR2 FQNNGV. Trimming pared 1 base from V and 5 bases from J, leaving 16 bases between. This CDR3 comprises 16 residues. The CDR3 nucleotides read TGTGCCAGCAGCTTAGGAGACTCACCCAGTAAAGATACGCAGTATTTT. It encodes CASSLGDSPSKDTQYF.

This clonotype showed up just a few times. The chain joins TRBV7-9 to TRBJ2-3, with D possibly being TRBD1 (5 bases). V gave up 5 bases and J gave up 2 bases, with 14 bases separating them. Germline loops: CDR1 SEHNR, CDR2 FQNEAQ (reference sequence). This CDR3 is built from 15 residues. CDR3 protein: CASSTRRQITDTQYF. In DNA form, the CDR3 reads TGTGCCAGCAGCACCAGAAGACAGATCACAGATACGCAGTATTTT.

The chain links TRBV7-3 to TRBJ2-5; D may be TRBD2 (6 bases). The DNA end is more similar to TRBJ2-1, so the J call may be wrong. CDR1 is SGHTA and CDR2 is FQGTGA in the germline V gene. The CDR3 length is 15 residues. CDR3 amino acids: CASSATGTFQETQFF. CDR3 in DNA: TGTGCCAGCAGCGCCACCGGGACTTTCCAAGAGACCCAGTTCTTC.

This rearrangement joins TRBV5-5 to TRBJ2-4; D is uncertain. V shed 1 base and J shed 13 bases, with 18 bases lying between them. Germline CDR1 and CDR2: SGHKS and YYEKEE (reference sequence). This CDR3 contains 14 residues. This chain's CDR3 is CASSLTSGPLEQYF. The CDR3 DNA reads TGTGCCAGCAGCTTGACGTCAGGACCCCTGGAGCAGTACTTC.

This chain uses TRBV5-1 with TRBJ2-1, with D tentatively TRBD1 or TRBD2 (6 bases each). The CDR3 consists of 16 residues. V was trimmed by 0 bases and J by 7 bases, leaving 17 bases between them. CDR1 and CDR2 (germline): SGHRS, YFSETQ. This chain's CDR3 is CASSLAGVGAGNEQFF. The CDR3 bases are TGCGCCAGCAGCTTGGCCGGGGTGGGGGCGGGGAATGAGCAGTTCTTC.

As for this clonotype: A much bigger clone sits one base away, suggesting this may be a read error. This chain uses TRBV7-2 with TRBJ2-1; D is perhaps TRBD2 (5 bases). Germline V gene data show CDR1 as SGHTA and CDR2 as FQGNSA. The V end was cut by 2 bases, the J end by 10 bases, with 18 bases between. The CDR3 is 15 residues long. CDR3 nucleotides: TGTGCCAGCAGCTTATTTGTGGGAGATAGCTACGAGCAGTTCTTC. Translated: CASSLFVGDSYEQFF.

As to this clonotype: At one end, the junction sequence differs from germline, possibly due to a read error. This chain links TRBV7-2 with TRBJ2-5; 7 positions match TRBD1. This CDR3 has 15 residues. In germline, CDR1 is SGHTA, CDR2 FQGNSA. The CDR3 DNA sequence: TGTGCCGGCAGCTTAGAGGCGACAGGGCAAGAGACCCAGTACTTC. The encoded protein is CAGSLEATGQETQYF.

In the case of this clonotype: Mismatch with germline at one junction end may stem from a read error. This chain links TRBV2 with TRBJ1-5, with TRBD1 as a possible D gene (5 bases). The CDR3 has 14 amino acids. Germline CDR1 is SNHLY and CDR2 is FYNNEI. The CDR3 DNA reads TGTACCAGCAGAGAGGAGACAGAGAATCAGCCCCAGCATTTT. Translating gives CTSREETENQPQHF.

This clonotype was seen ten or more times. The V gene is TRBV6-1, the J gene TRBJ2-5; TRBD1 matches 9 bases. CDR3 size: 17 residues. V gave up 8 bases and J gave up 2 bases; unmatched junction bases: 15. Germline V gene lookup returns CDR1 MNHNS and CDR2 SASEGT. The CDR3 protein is CASAETYGTGWQETQYF. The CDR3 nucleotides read TGTGCCAGCGCAGAGACCTACGGGACAGGGTGGCAAGAGACCCAGTACTTC.

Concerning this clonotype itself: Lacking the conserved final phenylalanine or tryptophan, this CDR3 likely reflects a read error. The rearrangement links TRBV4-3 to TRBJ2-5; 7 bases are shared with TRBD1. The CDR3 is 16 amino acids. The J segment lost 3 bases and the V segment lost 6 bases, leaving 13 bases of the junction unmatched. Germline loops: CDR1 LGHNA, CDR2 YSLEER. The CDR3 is CASRPRQGSPKETQYL. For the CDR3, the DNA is TGCGCCAGCAGACCAAGACAGGGCTCCCCCAAAGAGACCCAGTACCTC.

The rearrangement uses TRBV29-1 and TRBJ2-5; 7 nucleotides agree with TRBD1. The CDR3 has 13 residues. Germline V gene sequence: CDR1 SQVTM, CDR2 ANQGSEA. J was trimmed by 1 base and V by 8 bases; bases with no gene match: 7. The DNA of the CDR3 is TGCAGCCTTAACAGGGGCGTCCAAGAGACCCAGTACTTC. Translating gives CSLNRGVQETQYF.

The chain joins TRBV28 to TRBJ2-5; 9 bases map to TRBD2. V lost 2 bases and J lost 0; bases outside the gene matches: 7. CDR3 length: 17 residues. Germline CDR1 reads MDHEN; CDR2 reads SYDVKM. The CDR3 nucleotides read TGTGCCAGCAGTTTACCTCTAGCGGGACCTTACCAAGAGACCCAGTACTTC. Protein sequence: CASSLPLAGPYQETQYF.

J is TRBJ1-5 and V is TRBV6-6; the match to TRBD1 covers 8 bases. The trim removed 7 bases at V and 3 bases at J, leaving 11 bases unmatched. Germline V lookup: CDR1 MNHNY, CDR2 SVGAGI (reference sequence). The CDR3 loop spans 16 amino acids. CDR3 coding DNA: TGTGCCAGCAAAGCTACACCCAGGGGGCCCAATCAGCCCCAGCATTTT. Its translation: CASKATPRGPNQPQHF.

The DNA of the CDR3 is TGTGCCAGCAGCCCCGTGGGCGCGGCCTACGAGCAGTACTTC. Translating gives CASSPVGAAYEQYF. This chain links TRBV12-3 or TRBV12-4 with TRBJ2-7; unclear D gene. The CDR3 contains 14 residues. V lost 6 bases and J lost 2, with 14 bases in between.